These 19 T cell receptor beta chains came from one sample sequenced in a study of blood T cell repertoires in COVID-19. The method was immunoSEQ multiplex PCR; TCRdb's version includes in-frame clones alone and lacks a portion of them. Found here are 240,000 or so clones, 75% to 90% of them singletons; the top ten hold 0.87%. The sample was PBMCs or T cells enriched from blood (not recorded which). Receptor source: a man aged 45-65 years who had been exposed to COVID-19.

CDR3 in DNA: TGTGCCAGCTCACCGAGTAGCGACACTTACACAGATACGCAGTATTTT. The encoded protein is CASSPSSDTYTDTQYF. The rearrangement links TRBV18 to TRBJ2-3, with D possibly being TRBD2 (5 bases). The CDR3 consists of 16 residues. The V gene lost 3 bases and the J gene lost 2 bases, with 15 bases spanning the gap. In germline, CDR1 is KGHSH, CDR2 LQKENI.

The chain is built from TRBV10-3 and TRBJ1-1, with D hard to call. Trimming took off 0 bases at V and 0 bases at J, with 8 bases between the two ends. The CDR3 consists of 15 residues. Germline values: CDR1 ENHRY, CDR2 SYGVKD. The CDR3 here is CAISESRGLNTEAFF. As DNA, the CDR3 is TGTGCCATCAGTGAGTCTCGGGGATTGAACACTGAAGCTTTCTTT.

The CDR3, as DNA: TGTGCCACCAGTGATTTAGGGACAGGCTCCGGGTACACCTTC. This translates into CATSDLGTGSGYTF. This rearrangement joins TRBV24-1 to TRBJ1-2, with TRBD1 matching over 8 bases. The V segment lost 1 base and the J segment 11 bases; nucleotides outside the gene matches: 8. Germline assignment: CDR1 KGHDR and CDR2 SFDVKD. The CDR3 consists of 14 residues.

To note about this clone: Other DNA sequences of this sample code for an identical CDR3. The chain uses TRBV7-9 and TRBJ1-1; no clear D gene. Germline V gene data show CDR1 as SEHNR and CDR2 as FQNEAQ (reference sequence). CDR3 length equals 11 residues. V was cut by 5 bases and J by 3 bases, with 4 bases left in between. CDR3 loop: CASSPYTEAFF. In DNA, the CDR3 is TGTGCCAGCAGCCCGTACACTGAAGCTTTCTTT. The variable domain in full, completed from reference TRBV7-9 and TRBJ1-1, reads DTGVSQNPRHKITKRGQNVTFRCDPISEHNRLYWYRQTLGQGPEFLTYFQNEAQLEKSRLLSDRFSAERPKGSFSTLEIQRTEQGDSAMYLCASSPYTEAFFGQGTRLTVV.

The rearrangement joins TRBV27 to TRBJ2-7; weak D call: TRBD2 (5 bases). V lost 3 bases and J lost 7, with 10 bases in between. The CDR3 loop spans 12 amino acids. In germline, CDR1 is MNHEY, CDR2 SMNVEV (reference sequence). Here the CDR3 DNA reads TGTGCCAGCAGTTTTGAGGGAAGGGAGCAGTACTTC. Translation gives CASSFEGREQYF.

As DNA, the CDR3 is TGCGCCAGCAGCAGACGGGACAGGGTCTACGAGCAGTACTTC. This translates into CASSRRDRVYEQYF. The rearrangement uses TRBV5-1 and TRBJ2-7, with 9 bases lining up with TRBD1. Germline V gene data show CDR1 as SGHRS and CDR2 as YFSETQ. The CDR3 is 14 residues long. Unmatched junction bases numbered 5, after V lost 4 bases and J lost 3 bases.

The chain is built from TRBV7-2 and TRBJ2-4, with 12 bases aligning to TRBD2. This CDR3 spans 16 amino acids. CDR1 is SGHTA, CDR2 FQGNSA, per germline. Unmatched junction bases numbered 5, after V lost 0 bases and J lost 8 bases. CDR3 nucleotide sequence: TGTGCCAGCAGCTTAGCATCTAGCGGGGGGGCCTACATTCAGTACTTC. Translated: CASSLASSGGAYIQYF. Using reference TRBV7-2 and TRBJ2-4 for the parts outside the CDR3, the full variable domain is GAGVSQSPSNKVTEKGKDVELRCDPISGHTALYWYRQSLGQGLEFLIYFQGNSAPDKSGLPSDRFSAERTGGSVSTLTIQRTQQEDSAVYLCASSLASSGGAYIQYFGAGTRLSVL.

This clone was recorded once. This rearrangement joins TRBV27 to TRBJ2-5; no reliable D call. Trimming shortened V by 6 bases and J by 0 bases, and 17 bases separated the two germline ends. Germline V gene lookup returns CDR1 MNHEY and CDR2 SMNVEV (reference sequence). The CDR3 totals 16 residues. The CDR3 reads CASSPDSSLDQETQYF. CDR3 DNA: TGTGCCAGCAGCCCTGATAGCAGCTTAGACCAAGAGACCCAGTACTTC.

V usage is TRBV2 and J usage is TRBJ1-1; D is unclear. Looked up from germline, CDR1 is SNHLY and CDR2 is FYNNEI. The V end was cut by 6 bases, the J end by 2 bases, with 7 bases between. The CDR3 totals 12 residues. The CDR3 DNA is TGTGCCAGCAGCCTAATTAACACTGAAGCTTTCTTT. Translated, it gives CASSLINTEAFF.

This clone was seen just once. The chain combines TRBV21-1 with TRBJ2-7; the table's D call, TRBD2, was not checked against the DNA. TRBV21-1 is flagged as a pseudogene. This CDR3 has 16 amino acids. The CDR3 reads CASRGLGLAAICEQYV. The CDR3 nucleotides read TGTGCCAGCCGAGGCTTGGGACTAGCGGCTATTTGCGAGCAGTACGTC.

The V gene is TRBV5-1, the J gene TRBJ1-4; 9 nucleotides agree with TRBD1. The CDR3 consists of 15 residues. The ends lost 0 bases at V and 10 bases at J; junction bases unmatched: 7. Per germline, CDR1 SGHRS and CDR2 YFSETQ. DNA of the CDR3: TGCGCCAGCAGCTTGGTGGGACAGGGTAAAGGAAAACTGTTTTTT. This encodes CASSLVGQGKGKLFF.

CDR3 nucleotide sequence: TGTGCCAGCAGCCAGGGTTCGACAGGGGGCAGCTATGGCTACACCTTC. It specifies CASSQGSTGGSYGYTF. The chain links TRBV3-1 (or the pseudogene TRBV3-2) to TRBJ1-2; 10 bases fit TRBD1. V shed 3 bases, J shed 4 bases, and the junction held 8 bases outside the gene matches. The CDR3 runs to 16 residues. Germline V lookup: CDR1 LGHDT, CDR2 YNNKEL (reference sequence).

The chain couples TRBV5-1 to TRBJ2-3; 12 bases are a match to TRBD2. The ends lost 2 bases at V and 4 bases at J; junction bases unmatched: 5. Germline CDR1 and CDR2: SGHRS and YFSETQ. The CDR3 length is 16 residues. The CDR3 spells CASSFMTSGGADTQYF. CDR3 bases: TGCGCCAGCAGCTTCATGACTAGCGGGGGAGCAGATACGCAGTATTTT.

This clone was recorded a few times. V is TRBV27 and J is TRBJ1-6, with unresolved D. This CDR3 has 17 residues. Germline assignment: CDR1 MNHEY and CDR2 SMNVEV (reference sequence). With 6 bases removed from V and 3 bases from J, the gap between germline ends came to 18 bases. In DNA, the CDR3 is TGTGCCAGCAGGGACTCGGTGGCGGACCGCTATAATTCACCCCTCCACTTT. It translates to CASRDSVADRYNSPLHF.

The chain links TRBV6-5 to TRBJ1-1; D unclear. The CDR3 extends over 13 amino acids. Germline-derived CDR1 and CDR2 are MNHEY and SVGAGI. Trimming cost V 7 bases and J 3 bases, with 12 bases left between them. The CDR3 coding sequence is TGTGCCAGCACCACTTCGGGTTACACTGAAGCTTTCTTT. Its protein product is CASTTSGYTEAFF.

The V call is TRBV5-1, the J call TRBJ2-3, with 13 bases aligning to TRBD2. This CDR3 region has 15 residues. The V gene's germline CDR1 is SGHRS and CDR2 YFSETQ. V gave up 4 bases and J gave up 8 bases; unmatched junction bases: 7. In DNA form, the CDR3 reads TGCGCCAGCAGCGAGGGACTAGCGGGGCCCTCTACGCAGTATTTT. Amino acid sequence: CASSEGLAGPSTQYF.

This chain joins TRBV5-5 and TRBJ1-3; TRBD1 matches at 9 bases. The germline CDR1 and CDR2 sequences are SGHKS and YYEKEE (reference sequence). This CDR3 comprises 16 residues. The V and J ends lost 4 bases and 6 bases, in that order; junction bases with no gene match: 11. CDR3 DNA sequence: TGTGCCAGCAGCCTCGATTCCGGACAGGGGCCAAACACCATATATTTT. Translating it yields CASSLDSGQGPNTIYF.

The genes are TRBV7-2 and TRBJ2-3; 16 nucleotides match TRBD2. CDR1 and CDR2 (germline): SGHTA, FQGNSA. CDR3 size: 16 residues. The V and J ends lost 5 bases and 6 bases, in that order; junction bases with no gene match: 5. The CDR3 nucleotides read TGTGCCAGCAGCCCCGGGACTAGCGGGAGGGTTGATACGCAGTATTTT. Translated: CASSPGTSGRVDTQYF.

The chain joins TRBV30 to TRBJ2-2; 8 nucleotides match TRBD2. The V segment lost 2 bases and the J segment 6 bases; nucleotides outside the gene matches: 8. Germline CDR1 and CDR2: GTSNPN and SVGIG (reference sequence). The CDR3 covers 15 residues. The CDR3 nucleotides read TGTGCCTGGAGTTCTCGAGCGGGAGTGGCCGGGGAGCTGTTTTTT. It encodes CAWSSRAGVAGELFF.